This TCR beta chain originates from a study of Ad26.COV2.S vaccination and SARS-CoV-2 variants. V dropped 3 bases and J dropped 4 bases, with 12 bases sitting between them. Germline CDR1 GTSNPN, CDR2 SVGIG (reference sequence). The CDR3 loop spans 14 amino acids. Profiled with immunoSEQ multiplex PCR; TCRdb holds only in-frame clones, not every one. Seen here are roughly 320,000 clones, 86% observed once, and the top ten hold 1.9%. The treatment denotes: roughly 20 received Ad26.COV2.S at low or high dose, single or two shots; several received placebo; per-sample allocation not given. On day 63 after the first injection, vaccine and placebo recipients gave samples.

The chain joins TRBV30 to TRBJ2-2; D may match TRBD1 or TRBD2 (5 bases each). The receptor was derived from a person between 18 and 59 years old who received the Ad26.COV2.S COVID-19 vaccine or a placebo. Sequences were derived from peripheral blood, sampled in a trial of Ad26.COV2.S vaccine versus placebo. CDR3 residues: CAWRGGTGTGELFF. In DNA form, the CDR3 reads TGTGCCTGGAGAGGTGGGACGGGCACCGGGGAGCTGTTTTTT.